The clone carrying this TCR beta chain showed up just a few times. Amplification yielded TCR beta CDR3 regions, with RNA transcripts as the source. HTBI primers were the set used in a first-round RT-PCR of the TCR CDR3. Using its own MiXCR run on the multiplex PCR reads, TCRdb lists one record per CDR3 protein. Of some 360,000 distinct CDR3 sequences in the sample, about a sixth were seen once. This entry belongs to a study of T cells in Graves' hyperthyroidism and ophthalmopathy. This CDR3 spans 14 amino acids. V trimming: 8 bases; J trimming: 5 bases; junction bases outside the gene matches: 9. This clonotype was sampled from a woman aged 40 to 50 with Graves' ophthalmopathy. The sequencing sample was made of blood. The V gene is TRBV12-3 or TRBV12-4, the J gene TRBJ2-5, with TRBD2 identical over 9 bases. CDR3 DNA: TGTGCCAGCTCGGTAGCGGGAGTCCCCGAGACCCAGTACTTC. Amino acids: CASSVAGVPETQYF.